The 32 T cell receptor beta chains in this list originate from one sample, sequenced in a study of T cells after yellow fever vaccination. TCRdb re-called the 5' RACE reads through MiXCR, storing one row per CDR3 protein. The data show about 340,000 distinct CDR3 sequences, more than 8.5% seen once. The sequences come from PBMCs, collected on the day of the first yellow fever vaccination. These receptors were taken from a man between 18 and 29 years old who received the YFV17D yellow fever vaccine.

The chain joins TRBV4-1 to TRBJ2-7; TRBD1 might be the D (6 bases). The germline V and J ends were trimmed by 0 bases and 2 bases, with 14 bases remaining between them. Germline CDR1 reads MGHRA; CDR2 reads YSYEKL. The CDR3 sequence is 16 residues long. CDR3 residues: CASSQEPGQPTYEQYF. The DNA of the CDR3 is TGCGCCAGCAGCCAAGAGCCCGGACAGCCAACCTACGAGCAGTACTTC.

There are a few counts of this clonotype. The chain couples TRBV4-3 to TRBJ1-3; D might be TRBD1 (6 bases). Trimming took off 4 bases at V and 3 bases at J, with 13 bases between the two ends. This CDR3 comprises 15 residues. Germline loops: CDR1 LGHNA, CDR2 YSLEER. The CDR3 protein is CASSRTTGYGNTIYF. The DNA for the CDR3 is TGCGCCAGCAGCCGAACGACAGGTTATGGAAACACCATATATTTT.

The rearrangement links TRBV28 to TRBJ1-6; D gene ambiguous. Trimming left V 7 bases short and J 2 bases short, with 24 bases between. Germline CDR1 reads MDHEN; CDR2 reads SYDVKM. CDR3 length: 19 residues. CDR3 region: CASTMRQVGQAAYNSPLHF. The CDR3 bases are TGTGCCAGCACTATGCGCCAGGTGGGCCAAGCTGCCTATAATTCACCCCTCCACTTT.

This clonotype was counted ten times or more. V usage is TRBV10-3 and J usage is TRBJ2-7; 7 bases agree with TRBD1. This CDR3 is built from 15 residues. V was pared by 7 bases and J by 6 bases, with 15 bases of the junction left unmatched. The germline V gene has CDR1 ENHRY and CDR2 SYGVKD. The CDR3 region is CAITQGEQGRSEQYF. In DNA, the CDR3 is TGTGCCATCACCCAGGGGGAACAGGGGCGCAGCGAGCAGTACTTC.

This clonotype has at least ten counts. The chain couples TRBV6-5 to TRBJ2-6, with TRBD2 as a possible D gene (5 bases). Germline V lookup: CDR1 MNHEY, CDR2 SVGAGI. This CDR3 is built from 18 residues. The V end lost 2 bases, the J end lost 2 bases, and 16 bases lay between the germline ends. CDR3 bases: TGTGCCAGCAGTTACGTGTGGAGGCGTAAAACTGGGGCCAACGTCCTGACTTTC. Amino acid sequence: CASSYVWRRKTGANVLTF.

This clonotype has a handful of counts. The genes are TRBV7-2 and TRBJ1-1, with D possibly being TRBD1 (5 bases). Deletions cut 5 bases from V and 1 base from J, with 11 bases between. CDR1 SGHTA and CDR2 FQGNSA come from the germline V gene. The CDR3 consists of 14 residues. The CDR3 is CASSRQRSNTEAFF. In DNA, the CDR3 is TGTGCCAGCAGCCGACAGAGGTCGAACACTGAAGCTTTCTTT.

This chain joins TRBV29-1 and TRBJ2-6; either TRBD1 or TRBD2 may supply D (5 bases each). The CDR3 sequence is 16 residues long. The V and J ends lost 0 bases and 0 bases respectively, with 9 bases between them. Germline lookup yields CDR1 SQVTM and CDR2 ANQGSEA. Written as DNA, the CDR3 is TGCAGCGTTGAAGATTGGGGGATCTCTGGGGCCAACGTCCTGACTTTC. It translates to CSVEDWGISGANVLTF.

The J gene is TRBJ1-2, the V gene TRBV7-8; D not resolved. CDR3 length equals 15 residues. Germline V gene sequence: CDR1 SGHVS, CDR2 FQNEAQ. Trimming cost V 4 bases and J 8 bases, with 20 bases left between them. CDR3 amino acids: CASSYIIGLEEGYTF. The CDR3, as DNA: TGTGCCAGCAGCTACATAATCGGACTGGAGGAAGGCTACACCTTC. Variable domain in full (rest from reference TRBV7-8 and TRBJ1-2): GAGVSQSPRYKVAKRGQDVALRCDPISGHVSLFWYQQALGQGPEFLTYFQNEAQLDKSGLPSDRFFAERPEGSVSTLKIQRTQQEDSAVYLCASSYIIGLEEGYTFGSGTRLTVV.

The rearrangement uses TRBV4-3 and TRBJ2-7; D uncertain. V lost 0 bases, J lost 0 bases, and 9 bases lay in between. The CDR3 runs to 15 residues. Per the germline V gene, CDR1 is LGHNA and CDR2 is YSLEER. The CDR3 bases are TGCGCCAGCAGCCAAGACTGGTTAAGCTCCTACGAGCAGTACTTC. Its protein product is CASSQDWLSSYEQYF.

The chain combines TRBV6-2 or TRBV6-3 with TRBJ2-7, with a tentative D call TRBD2 (6 bases). Deletions cut 5 bases from V and 3 bases from J, with 14 bases between. There are 14 residues in the CDR3. Germline V gene data show CDR1 as MNHEY and CDR2 as SVGEGT. In nucleotides, the CDR3 is TGTGCCAGCAGTAACCGGGAGATTCGCTACGAGCAGTACTTC. Translating it yields CASSNREIRYEQYF.

The CDR3 reads CASSLRTGTQDEQFF. The CDR3 DNA reads as TGTGCCAGCAGCCTTCGGACAGGGACCCAAGATGAGCAGTTCTTC. This chain connects TRBV11-2 to TRBJ2-1; 8 bases align to TRBD1. The CDR3 length is 15 residues. The V gene's germline CDR1 is SGHAT and CDR2 FQNNGV. With 5 bases clipped from V and 8 bases from J, the junction kept 11 bases outside the gene matches.

The rearrangement links TRBV14 to TRBJ1-1; the D is unclear. V was trimmed by 2 bases and J by 4 bases, leaving 17 bases between them. The CDR3 runs to 16 residues. Germline V gene sequence: CDR1 SGHDN, CDR2 FVKESK. The CDR3 loop reads CASSQKSRVQGTEAFF. CDR3 in DNA: TGTGCCAGCAGCCAAAAGAGTCGGGTTCAAGGCACTGAAGCTTTCTTT.

Judged by abundance, this clonotype is medium-sized. The chain links TRBV7-2 to TRBJ1-5; the D is unclear. Germline CDR1 and CDR2: SGHTA and FQGNSA. V dropped 2 bases and J dropped 2 bases, with 4 bases sitting between them. The CDR3 totals 13 residues. The CDR3 DNA reads TGTGCCAGCAGCTTATCCGGCAATCAGCCCCAGCATTTT. As protein: CASSLSGNQPQHF.

Ten or more counts support this clonotype. J is TRBJ1-1 and V is TRBV4-1, with D maybe TRBD1 (6 bases). V was cut by 5 bases and J by 5 bases, with 15 bases left in between. The CDR3 has 14 amino acids. CDR1 is MGHRA, CDR2 YSYEKL, per germline. CDR3 bases: TGCGCCAGCAGCGTATACAGGGTAGGGACTGAAGCTTTCTTT. It is translated as CASSVYRVGTEAFF.

This clonotype was recorded a few times. The rearrangement joins TRBV20-1 to TRBJ2-3; possibly TRBD1 for D (6 bases). The germline V gene has CDR1 DFQATT and CDR2 SNEGSKA (reference sequence). The V and J ends lost 4 bases and 4 bases respectively, with 18 bases between them. There are 15 residues in the CDR3. This CDR3 reads CSAKGQSQTPDTQYF. CDR3 DNA sequence: TGCAGTGCTAAAGGACAGTCCCAGACTCCAGATACGCAGTATTTT.

This clonotype was detected many times. J is TRBJ2-6 and V is TRBV4-2; 11 bases are shared with TRBD2. The CDR3 totals 17 residues. Germline values: CDR1 LGHNA, CDR2 YNFKEQ. V gave up 5 bases and J gave up 0 bases; unmatched junction bases: 3. CDR3 bases: TGTGCCAGCAGCAGTAGCGGGGGGGCCTCTGGGGCCAACGTCCTGACTTTC. Translation gives CASSSSGGASGANVLTF.

This clonotype occurred a few times. V and J are TRBV3-1 and TRBJ1-2; D gene ambiguous. The CDR3 runs 14 residues. Germline V gene data show CDR1 as LGHDT and CDR2 as YNNKEL (reference sequence). V was trimmed by 3 bases and J by 4 bases, leaving 12 bases between them. The CDR3 spells CASSQAAAGYGYTF. CDR3 sequence (DNA): TGTGCCAGCAGCCAGGCTGCTGCGGGCTATGGCTACACCTTC.

This clonotype has a handful of counts. The chain links TRBV7-2 to TRBJ2-3, with D hard to call. Trimming removed 5 bases at V and 3 bases at J, with 18 bases between. This CDR3 comprises 16 residues. CDR1 is SGHTA and CDR2 is FQGNSA in the germline V gene. The CDR3 loop reads CASSLGLNHQTDTQYF. The CDR3, as DNA: TGTGCCAGCAGCCTAGGCCTCAACCACCAAACAGATACGCAGTATTTT.

The V call is TRBV6-2 or TRBV6-3, the J call TRBJ1-1; 8 bases match TRBD1. The CDR3 extends over 15 amino acids. Trimming removed 11 bases from V and 2 bases from J; junction bases left unmatched: 13. Per the germline V gene, CDR1 is MNHEY and CDR2 is SVGEGT. The CDR3 coding sequence is TGTGCCTTCAGTTACTCCGGGACAGGCAACACTGAAGCTTTCTTT. Translated, it gives CAFSYSGTGNTEAFF.

This clonotype was counted only a few times. The chain joins TRBV12-3 or TRBV12-4 to TRBJ2-2; the D call may be TRBD1 or TRBD2 (6 bases each). The CDR3 totals 15 residues. The CDR3 nucleotides are TGTGCAAGCCGGGGGCGGGCTGCCGGCACCGGGGAGCTGTTTTTT. It encodes CASRGRAAGTGELFF.

This chain connects TRBV30 to TRBJ1-6, with D hard to call. Deletions cut 0 bases from V and 9 bases from J, with 12 bases between. From germline, CDR1 is GTSNPN and CDR2 SVGIG (reference sequence). There are 14 residues in the CDR3. CDR3 sequence: CAWSVRASGSPLHF. The CDR3 DNA follows: TGTGCCTGGAGTGTACGGGCGAGCGGTTCACCCCTCCACTTT.

The V and J genes are TRBV5-6 and TRBJ2-1, with D tentatively TRBD1 (6 bases). V was trimmed by 0 bases and J by 0 bases, leaving 10 bases between them. The CDR3 has 16 residues. Germline V CDR1 and CDR2: SGHDT, YYEEEE. The CDR3: CASSLGGGYSYNEQFF. The CDR3 region has the DNA TGTGCCAGCAGCTTGGGAGGGGGTTACTCCTACAATGAGCAGTTCTTC.

The rearrangement uses TRBV28 and TRBJ2-7, with 10 bases lining up with TRBD1. Trimming removed 5 bases from V and 3 bases from J; junction bases left unmatched: 10. Germline assignment: CDR1 MDHEN and CDR2 SYDVKM. The length of the CDR3 is 16 residues. As DNA, the CDR3 is TGTGCCAGCAGTGCGACAGGGGGCAGATCTTACTACGAGCAGTACGTC. Protein product: CASSATGGRSYYEQYV.

This clonotype appeared many times. CDR3 in DNA: TGCGCCAGCAGCTTGGCAAGGGGGAACACTGAAGCTTTCTTT. Translating it yields CASSLARGNTEAFF. This chain links TRBV5-1 with TRBJ1-1, with D possibly being TRBD1 (5 bases). Germline lookup yields CDR1 SGHRS and CDR2 YFSETQ. This CDR3 region has 14 residues. Trimming stripped 0 bases from V and 1 base from J, with 7 bases between.

The J gene is TRBJ2-3, the V gene TRBV29-1, with D perhaps given as TRBD1 or TRBD2 (6 bases each). V was shortened by 7 bases and J by 5 bases, with 22 bases between the two germline ends. Germline V gene lookup returns CDR1 SQVTM and CDR2 ANQGSEA. The CDR3 loop spans 15 amino acids. CDR3 residues: CSAGIWRGVGDTQYF. CDR3 sequence (DNA): TGCAGCGCCGGCATTTGGAGGGGGGTCGGAGATACGCAGTATTTT.

This chain joins TRBV4-1 and TRBJ1-1; no clear D gene. Germline CDR1 reads MGHRA; CDR2 reads YSYEKL. There are 14 residues in the CDR3. Trimming cost V 4 bases and J 3 bases, with 12 bases left between them. The CDR3, as DNA: TGCGCCAGCAGCCCAGAGCGGTTTTACACTGAAGCTTTCTTT. It yields the protein CASSPERFYTEAFF.

This clonotype showed up just a few times. This rearrangement joins TRBV7-2 to TRBJ1-1, with TRBD1 as a possible D gene (5 bases). Germline V CDR1 and CDR2: SGHTA, FQGNSA. The germline V and J ends were trimmed by 0 bases and 1 base, with 9 bases remaining between them. This CDR3 comprises 15 residues. The CDR3 is CASSLAGPQNTEAFF. CDR3 DNA sequence: TGTGCCAGCAGCTTAGCGGGGCCCCAGAACACTGAAGCTTTCTTT.

This clonotype was detected ten times or more. The V gene is TRBV7-9, the J gene TRBJ2-7; D unclear. V was shortened by 4 bases and J by 2 bases, with 9 bases between the two germline ends. The CDR3 spans 13 residues. Germline CDR1 reads SEHNR; CDR2 reads FQNEAQ (reference sequence). CDR3 DNA: TGTGCCAGCAGCTCGTCAGAGGCCTACGAGCAGTACTTC. Translated, it gives CASSSSEAYEQYF.

This clonotype was detected a few times. This chain links TRBV10-3 with TRBJ2-3; 10 bases map to TRBD2. The CDR3 sequence is 14 residues long. CDR1 is ENHRY and CDR2 is SYGVKD in the germline V gene. Trimming cost V 9 bases and J 4 bases; bases outside gene matches: 7. The CDR3 region has the DNA TGTGCCATAGGAGCGGGGGGGCCCCCAGATACGCAGTATTTT. This gives the protein CAIGAGGPPDTQYF.

A few counts support this clonotype. This chain joins TRBV29-1 and TRBJ1-2; maybe TRBD1 (5 bases). Trimming shortened V by 4 bases and J by 2 bases, and 11 bases separated the two germline ends. The CDR3 has 13 amino acids. Germline V gene lookup returns CDR1 SQVTM and CDR2 ANQGSEA. CDR3 region: CSVVRGGNYGYTF. In nucleotides, the CDR3 is TGCAGCGTTGTCCGGGGGGGAAACTATGGCTACACCTTC. The whole variable domain, remainder taken from reference TRBV29-1 and TRBJ1-2, is SAVISQKPSRDICQRGTSLTIQCQVDSQVTMMFWYRQQPGQSLTLIATANQGSEATYESGFVIDKFPISRPNLTFSTLTVSNMSPEDSSIYLCSVVRGGNYGYTFGSGTRLTVV.

The chain recombines TRBV7-6 with TRBJ2-7, with 11 bases fitting TRBD1. Trimming removed 6 bases from V and 4 bases from J; junction bases left unmatched: 5. Germline values: CDR1 SGHVS, CDR2 FNYEAQ. CDR3 size: 14 residues. This CDR3 is CASSAGQGAYEQYF. The CDR3 DNA reads TGTGCCAGCAGTGCCGGACAGGGGGCTTACGAGCAGTACTTC.

This CDR3 reads CASSPGQPSTDTQYF. The CDR3 region has the DNA TGTGCCAGCAGCCCGGGACAACCTAGCACAGATACGCAGTATTTT. The chain combines TRBV14 with TRBJ2-3; tentative D call: TRBD1 (6 bases). V lost 4 bases, J lost 0 bases, and 11 bases lay in between. The CDR3 totals 15 residues. In germline, CDR1 is SGHDN, CDR2 FVKESK.